This T cell receptor (beta chain) was recorded in a study of T cells in Graves' hyperthyroidism and ophthalmopathy. Overall study context: Peripheral blood sampling occurred at initial diagnosis, before any treatment. Study-wide findings and caveats: Most thyroid clonotypes with frequency above 0.001 were detected in blood.

This blood was taken when hyperthyroidism was first diagnosed, before any ophthalmopathy symptoms existed. The source of the PBMCs was approximately 10 ml of fresh peripheral blood. Many counts were recorded for this clonotype. Its antigen is still unknown. The CDR3 length is 14 residues. V was cut by 7 bases and J by 4 bases, with 17 bases left in between. The investigators amplified TCR beta CDR3 regions from RNA transcripts. First-round RT-PCR with HTBI primers amplified the TCR CDR3 region. A single record per CDR3 protein comes from TCRdb applying MiXCR to the multiplex PCR reads. The sample consists of about 250,000 distinct CDR3 sequences, 13% to 15% of them appearing once.

The receptor was isolated from a woman in her fifties or sixties with Graves' hyperthyroidism that later progressed to Graves' ophthalmopathy. The sample comprised blood. The V call is TRBV12-3 or TRBV12-4, the J call TRBJ2-7; D ambiguous. The CDR3, as DNA: TGTGCCAGCACCCTAGATCCCCCATCTTACGAGCAGTACTTC. Its protein is CASTLDPPSYEQYF.